Listed here are 16 T cell receptor beta chains from one sample, sequenced in a study of blood T cell repertoires in COVID-19. Repertoires were generated with immunoSEQ multiplex PCR, while TCRdb's copy carries only in-frame clones and drops some. The data show 250,000 to 350,000 clones, with approximately 91% seen just once and 2.2% held by the top ten. The sample comprised peripheral blood. The receptors were sampled from a woman under 40 with COVID-19, enrolled during active disease.

The V call is TRBV7-9, the J call TRBJ2-3; possible D gene TRBD2, 5 bases. Trimming shortened V by 5 bases and J by 0 bases, and 18 bases separated the two germline ends. There are 17 residues in the CDR3. Germline assignment: CDR1 SEHNR and CDR2 FQNEAQ (reference sequence). CDR3 DNA: TGTGCCAGCAGCCCTACGGGCGGGCGTGTTAGCACAGATACGCAGTATTTT. Amino acids: CASSPTGGRVSTDTQYF.

The chain carries TRBV10-3 and TRBJ1-3, with a possible D match to TRBD1 (5 bases). Germline CDR1 is ENHRY and CDR2 is SYGVKD. The CDR3 is 15 residues long. With 0 bases removed from V and 2 bases from J, the gap between germline ends came to 8 bases. The CDR3 DNA sequence: TGTGCCATCAGTGAGTCTAGGACAACTGGAAACACCATATATTTT. Amino acids: CAISESRTTGNTIYF.

This chain connects TRBV11-2 to TRBJ2-7, with 9 bases lining up with TRBD1. CDR1 is SGHAT, CDR2 FQNNGV, per germline. The J segment lost 4 bases and the V segment lost 3 bases, leaving 1 base of the junction unmatched. The CDR3 is 13 residues long. DNA for the CDR3: TGTGCCAGCAGCTTCGACAGGGGGTACGAGCAGTACTTC. It specifies CASSFDRGYEQYF.

The V call is TRBV7-8, the J call TRBJ1-2; 10 bases fit TRBD1. Per the germline V gene, CDR1 is SGHVS and CDR2 is FQNEAQ. The length of the CDR3 is 15 residues. The V segment lost 2 bases and the J segment 8 bases; nucleotides outside the gene matches: 8. In nucleotides, the CDR3 is TGTGCCAGCAGCTTATCCGACAGGGGGCTAAGCGGCTACACCTTC. Translating gives CASSLSDRGLSGYTF.

The rearrangement uses TRBV6-5 and TRBJ1-2; 9 bases fit TRBD1. The CDR3 runs 15 residues. V lost 6 bases to trimming and J lost 4 bases; unmatched junction nucleotides: 9. Germline V gene lookup returns CDR1 MNHEY and CDR2 SVGAGI. The CDR3 reads CASRDGTGKLYGYTF. CDR3 nucleotide sequence: TGTGCCAGCAGGGACGGGACAGGGAAACTCTATGGCTACACCTTC.

This clone was observed once. The chain employs TRBV2 and TRBJ2-3; unclear D gene. Germline V lookup: CDR1 SNHLY, CDR2 FYNNEI. Trimming removed 1 base from V and 6 bases from J, with 5 bases in between. The CDR3 consists of 12 residues. In DNA form, the CDR3 reads TGTGCCAGCAGTGAAGTCTCGGATACGCAGTATTTT. Amino acid sequence: CASSEVSDTQYF.

The chain joins TRBV4-2 to TRBJ1-1, with 7 positions matching TRBD1. V lost 0 bases to trimming and J lost 3 bases; unmatched junction nucleotides: 7. This CDR3 comprises 16 residues. Germline values: CDR1 LGHNA, CDR2 YNFKEQ. The CDR3 sequence is CASSQDKGARYTEAFF. The CDR3 DNA reads TGTGCCAGCAGCCAAGATAAGGGGGCGAGGTACACTGAAGCTTTCTTT.

The rearrangement links TRBV3-1 (or the pseudogene TRBV3-2) to TRBJ2-5; unclear D gene. V was trimmed by 1 base and J by 4 bases, leaving 4 bases between them. CDR3 size: 12 residues. Looked up from germline, CDR1 is LGHDT and CDR2 is YNNKEL (reference sequence). The CDR3 region has the DNA TGTGCCAGCAGCCAAGCGTCAGAGACCCAGTACTTC. Protein: CASSQASETQYF.

The chain recombines TRBV30 with TRBJ2-2; 7 nucleotides agree with TRBD1. V trimming: 8 bases; J trimming: 2 bases; junction bases outside the gene matches: 8. The CDR3 runs 14 residues. Per the germline V gene, CDR1 is GTSNPN and CDR2 is SVGIG (reference sequence). CDR3 residues: CARRGLINTGELFF. In DNA form, the CDR3 reads TGTGCCCGTAGGGGGCTAATAAACACCGGGGAGCTGTTTTTT.

The rearrangement uses TRBV28 and TRBJ2-7; 11 bases map to TRBD1. V lost 6 bases to trimming and J lost 3 bases; unmatched junction nucleotides: 7. This CDR3 is 15 amino acids long. Germline values: CDR1 MDHEN, CDR2 SYDVKM. The CDR3 DNA is TGTGCCAGCAGGGTAACCGGGACAGGGGGCTACGAGCAGTACTTC. Protein: CASRVTGTGGYEQYF.

This clone has only a few counts. V usage is TRBV3-1 (or the pseudogene TRBV3-2) and J usage is TRBJ1-5; TRBD1 aligns across 8 bases. Trimming took 8 bases from V and 7 from J; bases not matched to a gene: 10. Germline V CDR1 and CDR2: LGHDT, YNNKEL (reference sequence). This CDR3 comprises 14 residues. CDR3 DNA: TGTGCCAGCGGCGTAGGACAGGGCGGACAGCCCCAGCATTTT. Translation: CASGVGQGGQPQHF.

The chain combines TRBV13 with TRBJ1-1, with 8 bases identical to TRBD1. The germline CDR1 and CDR2 sequences are PRHDT and FYEKMQ (reference sequence). This CDR3 has 17 amino acids. The V and J ends lost 1 base and 4 bases, in that order; junction bases with no gene match: 11. The CDR3 reads CASSLVQGAGLATEAFF. CDR3 DNA: TGTGCCAGCAGCTTAGTCCAGGGGGCGGGTTTGGCCACTGAAGCTTTCTTT.

V and J are TRBV30 and TRBJ1-4, with 7 bases fitting TRBD1. The CDR3 covers 15 residues. Germline V gene sequence: CDR1 GTSNPN, CDR2 SVGIG (reference sequence). The ends lost 1 base at V and 6 bases at J; junction bases unmatched: 8. The CDR3 bases are TGTGCCTGGAGTGCTCACAGGGGACGGGATGAAAAACTGTTTTTT. Its translation: CAWSAHRGRDEKLFF.

The chain has TRBV5-1 and TRBJ1-2; D is perhaps TRBD1 (5 bases). Trimming removed 4 bases from V and 1 base from J, with 8 bases in between. Germline CDR1 reads SGHRS; CDR2 reads YFSETQ. The CDR3 runs to 13 residues. As DNA, the CDR3 is TGCGCCAGCAGCCAGACAGTTAACTATGGCTACACCTTC. It yields the protein CASSQTVNYGYTF.

This chain uses TRBV3-1 (or the pseudogene TRBV3-2) with TRBJ2-3; a weak D match, TRBD2 (5 bases). CDR3 length: 16 amino acids. Trimming removed 4 bases from V and 3 bases from J, with 17 bases in between. Germline-derived CDR1 and CDR2 are LGHDT and YNNKEL (reference sequence). The CDR3 sequence: CASSPAVGAMTDTQYF. CDR3 bases: TGTGCCAGCAGCCCCGCGGTGGGAGCGATGACAGATACGCAGTATTTT.

The gene calls are TRBV9 and TRBJ2-7; 11 bases fit TRBD2. The CDR3 consists of 21 residues. The trim removed 2 bases at V and 2 bases at J, leaving 21 bases unmatched. Germline V CDR1 and CDR2: SGDLS, YYNGEE. CDR3 region: CASSVRKILAGGPRSPYEQYF. The DNA for the CDR3 is TGTGCCAGCAGCGTTAGAAAGATTCTAGCGGGAGGTCCCCGTAGCCCCTACGAGCAGTACTTC.